The rows below give T cell receptor beta chains drawn from one sample of a study of CD8+CD57+ T cells in acquired aplastic anemia. One entry per CDR3 protein results from TCRdb running MiXCR on the reads. The table includes a few hundred thousand distinct CDR3 sequences, around 50% detected once. The sample comprised sorted CD4+, CD8+, or CD8+CD57+ T cells (not recorded which) from PBMCs. Receptors originate from a human donor with aplastic anemia. CDR3s include the opening cysteine and the closing phenylalanine or tryptophan. The order of the fields is clone size, D gene, CDR3 length, J gene, V gene, CDR3 DNA, CDR3 protein. The D gene is left open where the match is weak. Where a row states a size, it is once, few, many or the class of an expanded clone; other rows omit it.

abundance: .
d_gene: TRBD1
len: 15
j_gene: TRBJ2-7
v_gene: TRBV20-1
CDR3nt: TGCAGTGCTAGGGGCAGGGGGCAGTACACCGGGGAGCAGTACTTC
CDR3aa: CSARGRGQYTGEQYF

abundance: many
d_gene: .
len: 16
j_gene: TRBJ1-3
v_gene: TRBV4-1
CDR3nt: TGCGCCAGCAGCCAAGGGCACCCAGTCTCTGGAAACACCATATATTTT
CDR3aa: CASSQGHPVSGNTIYF

abundance: .
d_gene: .
len: 11
j_gene: TRBJ1-1
v_gene: TRBV24-1
CDR3nt: TGTGCCACCAGTTACGGTGGTGAAGCTTTCTTT
CDR3aa: CATSYGGEAFF

abundance: .
d_gene: .
len: 13
j_gene: TRBJ1-2
v_gene: TRBV25-1
CDR3nt: TGTGCCAGCAGTCAGGTCGAATCAGGTGGCTACACCTTC
CDR3aa: CASSQVESGGYTF

abundance: many
d_gene: .
len: 13
j_gene: TRBJ2-5
v_gene: TRBV2
CDR3nt: TGTGCCAGCAGGGCACAGGGTAAAGAGACCCAGTACTTC
CDR3aa: CASRAQGKETQYF

abundance: .
d_gene: .
len: 13
j_gene: TRBJ2-6
v_gene: TRBV5-1
CDR3nt: TGCGCCAGCACCGCCTCTGGGGCCAACGTCCTGACTTTC
CDR3aa: CASTASGANVLTF

abundance: .
d_gene: .
len: 13
j_gene: TRBJ1-1
v_gene: TRBV12-3/TRBV12-4
CDR3nt: TGTGCCAGCAGCCACGTAGGGGCCACTGAAGCTTTCTTT
CDR3aa: CASSHVGATEAFF

abundance: .
d_gene: .
len: 13
j_gene: TRBJ1-2
v_gene: TRBV20-1
CDR3nt: TGCAGTGCTAGCACCAGGGTTTCTGGCGGCTACACCTTC
CDR3aa: CSASTRVSGGYTF

abundance: once
d_gene: .
len: 14
j_gene: TRBJ2-7
v_gene: TRBV5-1
CDR3nt: TGCGCCAGCAGCTTCCGCTCGACAGCCTACGAGCAGTACTTC
CDR3aa: CASSFRSTAYEQYF

abundance: .
d_gene: .
len: 14
j_gene: TRBJ2-1
v_gene: TRBV9
CDR3nt: TGTGCCAGCAGCGTAGAACTAGCAGTCAATGAGCAGTTCTTC
CDR3aa: CASSVELAVNEQFF

abundance: many
d_gene: TRBD1
len: 13
j_gene: TRBJ2-3
v_gene: TRBV20-1
CDR3nt: TGCAGTATCCGACAGGGGGCAGAAGATACGCAGTATTTT
CDR3aa: CSIRQGAEDTQYF

abundance: few
d_gene: .
len: 15
j_gene: TRBJ2-4
v_gene: TRBV5-6
CDR3nt: TGTGCCAGCAGCTTGGTAGACCGCGGGGTCGACATTCAGTACTTC
CDR3aa: CASSLVDRGVDIQYF

abundance: many
d_gene: TRBD1
len: 13
j_gene: TRBJ1-5
v_gene: TRBV20-1
CDR3nt: TGCAGTGCTAGTGGGGACAGGGATCAGCCCCAGCATTTT
CDR3aa: CSASGDRDQPQHF

abundance: many
d_gene: .
len: 12
j_gene: TRBJ1-1
v_gene: TRBV6-1
CDR3nt: TGTGCCAGCAAGCGGTCGAACACTGAAGCTTTCTTT
CDR3aa: CASKRSNTEAFF

abundance: many
d_gene: .
len: 12
j_gene: TRBJ2-3
v_gene: TRBV12-3/TRBV12-4
CDR3nt: TGTGCCAGCAGCACTGGACCTGATACGCAGTATTTT
CDR3aa: CASSTGPDTQYF

abundance: .
d_gene: .
len: 11
j_gene: TRBJ2-1
v_gene: TRBV6-1
CDR3nt: TGTGCCAGCAGTGTTGTTAATGAGCAGTTCTTC
CDR3aa: CASSVVNEQFF

abundance: .
d_gene: .
len: 14
j_gene: TRBJ1-5
v_gene: TRBV19
CDR3nt: TGTGCCAGTAGTATAGAGGCCAGCTATCAGCCCCAGCATTTT
CDR3aa: CASSIEASYQPQHF

abundance: once
d_gene: .
len: 14
j_gene: TRBJ1-5
v_gene: TRBV24-1
CDR3nt: TGTGCCACCAGTGGGGACGGCAGCAATCAGCCCCAGCATTTT
CDR3aa: CATSGDGSNQPQHF

abundance: few
d_gene: .
len: 13
j_gene: TRBJ1-1
v_gene: TRBV6-1
CDR3nt: TGTGCCAGCAGTGCTACGCATGAGGCTGAAGCTTTCTTT
CDR3aa: CASSATHEAEAFF

abundance: .
d_gene: .
len: 15
j_gene: TRBJ1-5
v_gene: TRBV5-4
CDR3nt: TGTACCAGCAGCCAAGATAGTCCGGGAACGCAGCCCCAGCATTTT
CDR3aa: CTSSQDSPGTQPQHF

abundance: .
d_gene: TRBD1
len: 16
j_gene: TRBJ2-7
v_gene: TRBV5-5
CDR3nt: TGTGCCAGCAGGTGGGGTGGGACAGGGGGCAACTACGAGCAGTACTTC
CDR3aa: CASRWGGTGGNYEQYF

abundance: few
d_gene: .
len: 14
j_gene: TRBJ1-4
v_gene: TRBV3-1
CDR3nt: TGTGCCAGCAGCCCGTACCTGGACGGTGAAAAACTGTTTTTT
CDR3aa: CASSPYLDGEKLFF

abundance: many
d_gene: TRBD1
len: 14
j_gene: TRBJ1-5
v_gene: TRBV2
CDR3nt: TGTGCCACCACTGGCCCTACAGGGGTACAGCCCCAGCATTTT
CDR3aa: CATTGPTGVQPQHF

abundance: .
d_gene: TRBD1
len: 13
j_gene: TRBJ2-7
v_gene: TRBV6-5
CDR3nt: TGTGCCAGCAATCCGGACAGGGCCAGCGAGCAGTACTTC
CDR3aa: CASNPDRASEQYF

abundance: once
d_gene: TRBD2
len: 13
j_gene: TRBJ2-5
v_gene: TRBV20-1
CDR3nt: TGCAGTGCTATCCGGCGGGGGGCAGAGACCCAGTACTTC
CDR3aa: CSAIRRGAETQYF

abundance: .
d_gene: TRBD2
len: 18
j_gene: TRBJ2-1
v_gene: TRBV7-3
CDR3nt: TGTGCCAGCAGCTTATCCACTCGGACTGGCGGGGGGTACAATGGGCAGTTCTTC
CDR3aa: CASSLSTRTGGGYNGQFF

abundance: .
d_gene: .
len: 15
j_gene: TRBJ1-5
v_gene: TRBV7-6
CDR3nt: TGTGCCAGCAGCTTAGAACAGGGTAAAGGTCAGCCCCAGCATTTT
CDR3aa: CASSLEQGKGQPQHF

abundance: .
d_gene: .
len: 15
j_gene: TRBJ1-1
v_gene: TRBV27
CDR3nt: TGTGCCAGCAGTTTATCAGTGGTGCCGAACACTGAAGCTTTCTTT
CDR3aa: CASSLSVVPNTEAFF

abundance: .
d_gene: .
len: 14
j_gene: TRBJ2-2
v_gene: TRBV20-1
CDR3nt: TGCAGTGTTCGAGGTAACAGGAACACCGGGGAGCTGTTTTTT
CDR3aa: CSVRGNRNTGELFF

abundance: .
d_gene: .
len: 13
j_gene: TRBJ1-5
v_gene: TRBV5-5
CDR3nt: TGTGCCAGCAGCCCGAATAACAATCAGCCCCAGCATTTT
CDR3aa: CASSPNNNQPQHF

abundance: .
d_gene: .
len: 17
j_gene: TRBJ1-4
v_gene: TRBV11-2
CDR3nt: TGTGCCAGCAGCTTAGAATGGGGGACTGCAACTAATGAAAAACTGTTTTTT
CDR3aa: CASSLEWGTATNEKLFF

abundance: .
d_gene: .
len: 11
j_gene: TRBJ2-7
v_gene: TRBV2
CDR3nt: TGTGCCAGCCAACAGGGTTCCGAGCAGTACTTC
CDR3aa: CASQQGSEQYF

abundance: many
d_gene: TRBD2
len: 12
j_gene: TRBJ2-1
v_gene: TRBV29-1
CDR3nt: TGCAGCGTCAGCGGGGGGGCCGATGAGCAGTTCTTC
CDR3aa: CSVSGGADEQFF

abundance: .
d_gene: TRBD2
len: 17
j_gene: TRBJ2-5
v_gene: TRBV20-1
CDR3nt: TGCAGTGCCCAGACTAGCGGGGGGGCCGGCTCCGGGGAGACCCAGTACTTC
CDR3aa: CSAQTSGGAGSGETQYF

abundance: .
d_gene: TRBD1
len: 17
j_gene: TRBJ2-5
v_gene: TRBV10-3
CDR3nt: TGTGCCATCAGTGAGAGAGGGGGCAGGGCCCGAGGCGAGACCCAGTACTTC
CDR3aa: CAISERGGRARGETQYF

abundance: .
d_gene: TRBD2
len: 17
j_gene: TRBJ2-3
v_gene: TRBV15
CDR3nt: TGTGCCACCAGCACGCAGACTAGCGGGGGGGCCGGTGATACGCAGTATTTT
CDR3aa: CATSTQTSGGAGDTQYF